This T cell receptor (beta chain) was sequenced for a study of T cell responses to AZD1222 COVID-19 vaccine. The method was immunoSEQ multiplex PCR; TCRdb's version includes in-frame clones alone and lacks a portion of them. The sample has 95,000 to 110,000 clones, approximately 89% seen once. Study-level findings and limits: Regions left unmutated in variants are reportedly the target of nearly half of spike-specific TCRs. Repertoire sampling was restricted to post-peak T cell response timepoints. Regions 160-218 and 743-854 held dominance among vaccine-associated CD4 TCRs, which spanned spike. Most donors were white British, females outnumbered males, and clonal diversity was possibly underestimated.

The CDR3 runs 17 residues. CDR1 and CDR2 from the germline V gene are SNHLY and FYNNEI. V was clipped by 7 bases and J by 1 base; unmatched bases: 10. Comments on this clone: The antigen is undetermined.

This receptor was obtained from an adult in good health. The chain is built from TRBV2 and TRBJ1-5; 10 bases agree with TRBD1. The sample was peripheral blood, taken on day 0 of AZD1222 vaccination. CDR3 DNA: TGTGCCAGCAACCGACAGGGGGCTTCGGGGAGCAATCAGCCCCAGCATTTT. Translated, it gives CASNRQGASGSNQPQHF.